A selection of T cell receptor beta chains follows, all from one sample in a study of control samples from healthy donors and cancer patients. The repertoire was sequenced with immunoSEQ multiplex PCR; TCRdb's copy has only in-frame clones and lacks some. The sample has about 140,000 clones, just over 85% seen once; the top ten hold approximately 1.8%. The sequencing sample was made of blood. These receptor sequences come from a man younger than 35 in good health. CDR3s include the opening cysteine and the closing phenylalanine or tryptophan. Each record gives: clone size, J gene, V gene, D gene, CDR3 protein, CDR3 DNA. D genes are given only for firm matches. Clone size, where shown, is once, few, many, or a class for clones that have expanded.

>.|TRBJ2-3|TRBV7-3|TRBD1
CASSPDREAQYF
TGTGCCAGCAGCCCCGACAGGGAAGCGCAGTATTTT
>once|TRBJ2-5|TRBV25-1|.
CASSDTGRGETQYF
TGTGCCAGCAGTGACACAGGGCGCGGGGAGACCCAGTACTTC
>.|TRBJ2-7|TRBV16|.
CASSPVGGGHEQYF
TGTGCCAGCAGCCCCGTTGGGGGGGGGCACGAGCAGTACTTC
>.|TRBJ1-1|TRBV6-5|.
CASFKGRHRNTEAFF
TGTGCCAGCTTCAAGGGGAGGCACCGGAACACCGAAGCTTTCTTT
>.|TRBJ1-2|TRBV30|TRBD1
CAWSPGQNYGYTF
TGTGCCTGGAGCCCGGGACAGAACTATGGCTACACCTTC
>once|TRBJ2-7|TRBV2|.
CASRNHAYEQYF
TGTGCCAGCCGGAACCATGCCTACGAGCAGTACTTC
>once|TRBJ2-3|TRBV3-1/TRBV3-2|.
CASSHSFPAGTDTQYF
TGTGCCAGCAGCCACTCTTTTCCGGCAGGCACAGATACGCAGTATTTT
>once|TRBJ2-2|TRBV2|TRBD1
CASRTQGAGELFF
TGTGCCAGCAGAACCCAGGGGGCCGGGGAGCTGTTTTTT
>.|TRBJ1-5|TRBV30|.
CAWSVGGRQPQHF
TGTGCCTGGAGTGTGGGGGGCCGGCAGCCCCAGCATTTT
>.|TRBJ1-1|TRBV5-1|.
CASRETQGGTEAFF
TGCGCCAGCAGGGAAACACAGGGAGGCACTGAAGCTTTCTTT
>.|TRBJ2-5|TRBV28|TRBD2
CAIGRDPPETQYF
TGTGCCATTGGGAGGGATCCCCCGGAGACCCAGTACTTC
>.|TRBJ2-5|TRBV5-4|.
CASSLVGETQYF
TGTGCCAGCAGCTTGGTGGGGGAGACCCAGTACTTC
>.|TRBJ1-5|TRBV15|.
CATSRDRVQPQHF
TGTGCCACCAGCAGAGACAGGGTTCAGCCCCAGCATTTT
>.|TRBJ1-2|TRBV6-6|.
CASRVTGGGYYGYTF
TGTGCCAGCAGGGTGACAGGTGGGGGGTACTATGGCTACACCTTC
>.|TRBJ1-5|TRBV18|.
CASSHQEWSNQPQHF
TGTGCCAGCTCCCATCAGGAGTGGAGCAATCAGCCCCAGCATTTT
>.|TRBJ2-3|TRBV24-1|TRBD1
CATSDSIPPRGRGTDTQYF
TGTGCCACCAGTGATTCCATCCCACCCAGGGGGCGCGGCACAGATACGCAGTATTTT
>.|TRBJ2-5|TRBV6-1|TRBD1
CASSEALVRQGEETQYF
TGTGCCAGCAGTGAAGCTTTAGTCAGACAGGGGGAAGAGACCCAGTACTTC
>.|TRBJ1-6|TRBV6-6|TRBD1
CASSYSGQGDSPLHF
TGTGCCAGCAGTTACTCTGGACAGGGCGACTCACCCCTCCACTTT
>.|TRBJ1-1|TRBV13|TRBD1
CASSPGGSGTEAFF
TGTGCCAGCAGCCCAGGGGGGAGTGGGACTGAAGCTTTCTTT
>.|TRBJ1-1|TRBV5-1|.
CASSLAIGKGTEAFF
TGCGCCAGCAGCTTGGCCATTGGGAAGGGCACTGAAGCTTTCTTT
>.|TRBJ2-6|TRBV6-1|TRBD1
CASSDEGAAGANVLTF
TGTGCCAGCAGTGATGAGGGGGCGGCGGGGGCCAACGTCCTGACTTTC
>.|TRBJ2-1|TRBV28|TRBD2
CASSYLAVSYNEQFF
TGTGCCAGCAGCTACCTAGCGGTCTCCTACAATGAGCAGTTCTTC
>.|TRBJ2-7|TRBV6-5|TRBD2
CASSYGLAGSYEQYF
TGTGCCAGCAGTTACGGACTAGCGGGGTCCTACGAGCAGTACTTC
>.|TRBJ1-2|TRBV10-3|TRBD1
CAISTGVHGYTF
TGTGCCATTAGTACAGGGGTACATGGCTACACCTTC
>.|TRBJ1-1|TRBV10-3|.
CAIRVGGGYTEAFF
TGTGCCATCAGGGTAGGTGGAGGATACACTGAAGCTTTCTTT
>.|TRBJ2-1|TRBV6-2/TRBV6-3|TRBD1
CASSKNKDRAEQFF
TGTGCCAGCAGCAAGAATAAGGACAGGGCTGAGCAGTTCTTC
>.|TRBJ2-7|TRBV9|TRBD2
CASSVTSDSYEQYF
TGTGCCAGCAGCGTTACTAGCGACTCCTACGAGCAGTACTTC
>.|TRBJ1-1|TRBV7-9|.
CASSSPSGEVNTEAFF
TGTGCCAGCAGCTCACCCTCTGGCGAGGTGAACACTGAAGCTTTCTTT
>.|TRBJ2-7|TRBV3-1/TRBV3-2|.
CASSQGPGGSYEQYF
TGTGCCAGCAGCCAAGGACCTGGGGGCAGTTACGAGCAGTACTTC
>.|TRBJ1-2|TRBV7-9|.
CASSQTGYTGNYGYTF
TGTGCCAGCAGTCAGACCGGCTACACAGGGAACTATGGCTACACCTTC